This T cell receptor (beta chain) originates from a study of beta chain features in type 1 diabetes. This clone appeared a few times. Its antigen is unknown. Regarding the study as a whole: Shortening that was moderate but significant affected the TCRB CDR3s of Type 1 diabetes patients in all four CD4+ subsets. Relative to healthy donors, patients appeared to have naive, central memory and Treg TCRB repertoires that were more similar. No resolution was reached here on whether HLA type influences TCRB rearrangement.

Germline V CDR1 and CDR2: KGHSH, LQKENI. Between the trimmed V and J ends, which lost 7 bases and 7 bases, there was a span of 14 bases. The CDR3 consists of 13 residues. The entirety of the isolated RNA underwent reverse transcription, so expressed TCRB transcripts were sequenced. Method: immunoSEQ multiplex PCR; TCRdb's copy keeps in-frame clones and lacks some. In the table there are roughly 150,000 clones, roughly 9% of which are singletons. Sequencing was carried out using central memory CD4+ T cells from blood. This sequence originates from a woman in her 30s with type 1 diabetes. This rearrangement joins TRBV18 to TRBJ1-5, with D unclear. Here the CDR3 reads CASFPEAGQPQHF. The CDR3 DNA sequence: TGTGCCAGCTTCCCCGAAGCCGGGCAGCCCCAGCATTTT.